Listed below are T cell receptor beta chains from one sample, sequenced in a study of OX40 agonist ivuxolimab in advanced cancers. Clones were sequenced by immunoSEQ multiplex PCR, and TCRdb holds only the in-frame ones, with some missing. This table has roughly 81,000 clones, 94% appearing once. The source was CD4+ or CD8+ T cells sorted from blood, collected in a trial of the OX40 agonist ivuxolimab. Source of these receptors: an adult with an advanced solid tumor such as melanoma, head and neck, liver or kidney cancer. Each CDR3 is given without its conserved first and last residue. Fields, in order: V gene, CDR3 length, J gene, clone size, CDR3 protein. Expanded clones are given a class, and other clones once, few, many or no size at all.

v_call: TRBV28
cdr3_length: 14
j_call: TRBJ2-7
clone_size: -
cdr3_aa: ASSPPDRLYSYEQY

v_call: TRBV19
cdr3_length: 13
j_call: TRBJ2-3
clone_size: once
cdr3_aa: ASSIDRTSTDTQY

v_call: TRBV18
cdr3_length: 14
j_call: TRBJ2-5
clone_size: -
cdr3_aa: ASSPLTGPAQETQY

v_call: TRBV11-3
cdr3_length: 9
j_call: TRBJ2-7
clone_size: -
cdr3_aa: ASSRGAEQY

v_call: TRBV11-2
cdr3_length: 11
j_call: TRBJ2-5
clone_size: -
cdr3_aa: ASSRPSGSAQY

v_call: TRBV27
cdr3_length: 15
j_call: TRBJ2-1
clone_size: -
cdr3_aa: ASTSFPGTPKYNEQF

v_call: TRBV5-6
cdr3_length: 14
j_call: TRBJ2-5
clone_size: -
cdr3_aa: ASSSPGPDYQETQY

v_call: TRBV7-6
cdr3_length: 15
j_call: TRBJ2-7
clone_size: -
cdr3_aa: ASSGRSGQVHSYEQY

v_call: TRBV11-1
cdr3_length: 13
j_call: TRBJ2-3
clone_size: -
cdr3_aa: ASSSTGTSGNKQY

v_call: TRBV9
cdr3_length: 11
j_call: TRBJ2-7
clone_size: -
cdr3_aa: ASSPDVGYEQY

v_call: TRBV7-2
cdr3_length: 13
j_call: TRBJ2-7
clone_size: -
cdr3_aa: ASSLVAARAYEQY

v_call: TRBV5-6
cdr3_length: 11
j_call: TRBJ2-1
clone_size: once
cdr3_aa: ASSPGVGNEQF

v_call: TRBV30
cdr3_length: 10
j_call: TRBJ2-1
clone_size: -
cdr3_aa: AAEEVGNEQF

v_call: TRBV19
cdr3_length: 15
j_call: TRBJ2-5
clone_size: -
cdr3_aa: ASSILTSGRRQETQY

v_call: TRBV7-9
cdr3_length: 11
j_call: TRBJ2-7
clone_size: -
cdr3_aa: ASSTGPLYEQY

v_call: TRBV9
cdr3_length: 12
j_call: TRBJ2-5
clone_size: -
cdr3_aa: ASSVEGGQETQY

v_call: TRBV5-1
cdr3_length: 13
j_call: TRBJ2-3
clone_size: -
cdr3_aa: ASSSLGLGRDTQY

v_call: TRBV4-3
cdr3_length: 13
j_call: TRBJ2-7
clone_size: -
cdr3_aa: ASSQSGQGGYEQY

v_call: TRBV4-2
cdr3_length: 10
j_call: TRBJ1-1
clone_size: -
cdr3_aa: ASSFRPSEAF

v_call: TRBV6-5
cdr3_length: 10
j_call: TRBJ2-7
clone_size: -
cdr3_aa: ATRGDSLEQY

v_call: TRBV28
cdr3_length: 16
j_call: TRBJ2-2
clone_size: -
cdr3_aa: ASSPGTGTYTNTGELF

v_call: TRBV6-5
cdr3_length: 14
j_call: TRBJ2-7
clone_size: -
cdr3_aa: ASSYSAGHVDYEQY

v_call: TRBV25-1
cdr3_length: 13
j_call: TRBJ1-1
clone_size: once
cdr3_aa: ASSDPGQGHTEAF

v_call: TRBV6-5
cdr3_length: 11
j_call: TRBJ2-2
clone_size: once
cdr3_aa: ASSYWANGELF

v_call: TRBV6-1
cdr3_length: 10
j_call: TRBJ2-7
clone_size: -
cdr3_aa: ASSTPGGEQY

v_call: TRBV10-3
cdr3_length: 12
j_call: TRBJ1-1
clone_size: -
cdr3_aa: AISESQGSTEAF

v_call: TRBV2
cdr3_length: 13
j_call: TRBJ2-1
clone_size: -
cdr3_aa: ASSLRQGAVVEQF

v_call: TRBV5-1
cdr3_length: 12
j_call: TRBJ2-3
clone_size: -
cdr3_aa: ASSSRGTTDTQY

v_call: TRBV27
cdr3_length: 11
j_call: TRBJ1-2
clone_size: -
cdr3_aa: ASSSTGWGGYT

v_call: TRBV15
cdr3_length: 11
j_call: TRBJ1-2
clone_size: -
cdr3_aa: ATSGIGVWGYT

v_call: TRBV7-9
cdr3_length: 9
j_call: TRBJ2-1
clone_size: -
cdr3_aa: ASSPYNEQF

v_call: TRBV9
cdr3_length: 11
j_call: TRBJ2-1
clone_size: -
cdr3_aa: ASSVEADNEQF

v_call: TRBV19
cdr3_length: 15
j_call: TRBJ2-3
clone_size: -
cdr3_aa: AVSGFWDKVSTDTQY

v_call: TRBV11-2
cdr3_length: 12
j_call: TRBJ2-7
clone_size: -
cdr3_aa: ASSGVGSSYEQY

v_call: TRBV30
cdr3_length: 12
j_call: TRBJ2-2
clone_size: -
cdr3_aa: AWSAGGSPGELF

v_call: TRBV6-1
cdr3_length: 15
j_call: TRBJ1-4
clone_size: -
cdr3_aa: ASSEHRSFQWGEKLF

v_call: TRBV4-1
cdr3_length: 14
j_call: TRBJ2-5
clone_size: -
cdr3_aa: ASSPSRSGRLETQY

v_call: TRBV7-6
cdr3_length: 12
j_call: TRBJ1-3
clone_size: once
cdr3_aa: ASSSRGPGNTIY

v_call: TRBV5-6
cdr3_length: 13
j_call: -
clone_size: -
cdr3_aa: ASSLLITSGYEQY

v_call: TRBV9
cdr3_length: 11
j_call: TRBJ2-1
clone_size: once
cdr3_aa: ASSVNSGNEQF

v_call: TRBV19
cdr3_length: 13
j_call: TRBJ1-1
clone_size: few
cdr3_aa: ASSIKGSWTTEAF

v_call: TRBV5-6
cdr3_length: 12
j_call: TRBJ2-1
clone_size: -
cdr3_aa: ASSPKNGVIAQF